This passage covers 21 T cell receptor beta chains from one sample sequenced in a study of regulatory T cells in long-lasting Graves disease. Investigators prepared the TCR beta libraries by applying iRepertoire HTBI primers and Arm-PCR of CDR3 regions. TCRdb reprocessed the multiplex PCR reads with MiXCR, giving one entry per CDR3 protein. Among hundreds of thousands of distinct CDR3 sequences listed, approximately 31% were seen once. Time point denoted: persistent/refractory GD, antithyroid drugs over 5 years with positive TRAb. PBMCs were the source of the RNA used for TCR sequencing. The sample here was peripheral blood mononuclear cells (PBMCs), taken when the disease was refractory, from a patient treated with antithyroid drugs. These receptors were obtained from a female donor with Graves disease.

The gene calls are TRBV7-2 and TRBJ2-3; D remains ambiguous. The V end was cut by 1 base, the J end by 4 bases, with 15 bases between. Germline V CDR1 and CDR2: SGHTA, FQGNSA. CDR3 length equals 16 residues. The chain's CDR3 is CASSLGSNVWADTQYF. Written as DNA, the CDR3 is TGTGCCAGCAGCTTAGGGTCGAATGTTTGGGCAGATACGCAGTATTTT.

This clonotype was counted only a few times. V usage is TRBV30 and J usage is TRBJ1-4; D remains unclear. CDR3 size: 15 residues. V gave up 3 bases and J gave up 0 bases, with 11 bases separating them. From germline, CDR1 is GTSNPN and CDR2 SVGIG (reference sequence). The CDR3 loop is CAWSLLGTTNEKLFF. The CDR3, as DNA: TGTGCCTGGAGCCTCTTAGGGACAACTAATGAAAAACTGTTTTTT.

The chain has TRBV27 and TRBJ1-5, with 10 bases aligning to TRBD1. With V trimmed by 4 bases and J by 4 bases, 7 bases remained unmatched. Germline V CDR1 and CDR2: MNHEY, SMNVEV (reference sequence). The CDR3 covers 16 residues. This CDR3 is CASSWTGGGKNQPQHF. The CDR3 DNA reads TGTGCCAGCAGTTGGACAGGGGGGGGGAAAAATCAGCCCCAGCATTTT.

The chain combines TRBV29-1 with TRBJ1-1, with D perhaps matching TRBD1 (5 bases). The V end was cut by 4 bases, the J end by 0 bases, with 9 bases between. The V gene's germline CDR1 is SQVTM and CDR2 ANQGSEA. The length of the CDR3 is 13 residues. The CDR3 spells CSVVQGLNTEAFF. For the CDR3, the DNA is TGCAGCGTTGTTCAGGGCCTGAACACTGAAGCTTTCTTT.

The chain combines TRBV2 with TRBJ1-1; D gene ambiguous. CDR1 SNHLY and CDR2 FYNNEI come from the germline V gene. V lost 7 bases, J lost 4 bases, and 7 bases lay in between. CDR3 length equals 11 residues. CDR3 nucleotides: TGTGCCAGCATTATCGGCACTGAAGCTTTCTTT. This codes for CASIIGTEAFF.

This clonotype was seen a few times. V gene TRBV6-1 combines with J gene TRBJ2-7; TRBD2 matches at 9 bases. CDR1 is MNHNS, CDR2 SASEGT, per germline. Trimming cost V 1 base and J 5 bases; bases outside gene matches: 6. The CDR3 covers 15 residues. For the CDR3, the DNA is TGTGCCAGCAGTGAAGGAGTAGCGGGAGTGGACGAGCAGTACTTC. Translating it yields CASSEGVAGVDEQYF.

The CDR3 coding sequence is TGTGCCAGCAGCCAAGTGCCTCAGGTTTCCTACGAGCAGTACTTC. This encodes CASSQVPQVSYEQYF. The chain carries TRBV3-1 and TRBJ2-7; D is unresolved. Germline V gene sequence: CDR1 LGHDT, CDR2 YNNKEL (reference sequence). Trimming shortened V by 1 base and J by 1 base, and 11 bases separated the two germline ends. The CDR3 length is 15 residues.

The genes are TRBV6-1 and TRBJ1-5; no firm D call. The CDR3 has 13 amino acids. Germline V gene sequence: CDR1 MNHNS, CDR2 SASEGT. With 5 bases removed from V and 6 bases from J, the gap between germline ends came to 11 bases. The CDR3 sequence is CASSNDLSQPQHF. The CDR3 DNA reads TGTGCCAGCAGTAACGACTTATCTCAGCCCCAGCATTTT.

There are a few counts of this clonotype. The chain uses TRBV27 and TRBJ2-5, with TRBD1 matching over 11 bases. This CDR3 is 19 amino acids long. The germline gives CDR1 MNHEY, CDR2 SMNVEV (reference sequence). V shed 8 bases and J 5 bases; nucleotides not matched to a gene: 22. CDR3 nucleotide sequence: TGTGCCAGCCCCCTAGATAGGACAGGGGGCGTTGGTCGAAGGGAGACCCAGTACTTC. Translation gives CASPLDRTGGVGRRETQYF.

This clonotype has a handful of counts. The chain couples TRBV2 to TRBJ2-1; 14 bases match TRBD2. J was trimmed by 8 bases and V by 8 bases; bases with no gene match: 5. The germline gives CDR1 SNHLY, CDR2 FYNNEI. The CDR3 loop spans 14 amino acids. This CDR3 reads CASRLAGGRDEQFF. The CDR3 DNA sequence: TGTGCCAGCCGACTAGCGGGAGGGCGGGATGAGCAGTTCTTC.

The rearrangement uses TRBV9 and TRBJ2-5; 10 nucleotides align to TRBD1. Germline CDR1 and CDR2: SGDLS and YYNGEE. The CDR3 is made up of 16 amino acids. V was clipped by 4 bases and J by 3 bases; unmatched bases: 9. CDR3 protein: CASSKAGTGVEETQYF. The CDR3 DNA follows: TGTGCCAGCAGCAAGGCCGGGACAGGGGTCGAAGAGACCCAGTACTTC.

CDR3 loop: CASSPLEADRTTEAFF. Written as DNA, the CDR3 is TGCGCCAGCAGCCCACTTGAGGCCGACAGGACTACTGAAGCTTTCTTT. The V and J genes are TRBV5-1 and TRBJ1-1; perhaps TRBD1 as D (6 bases). The germline V gene has CDR1 SGHRS and CDR2 YFSETQ. The CDR3 totals 16 residues. Trimming shortened V by 4 bases and J by 5 bases, and 21 bases separated the two germline ends.

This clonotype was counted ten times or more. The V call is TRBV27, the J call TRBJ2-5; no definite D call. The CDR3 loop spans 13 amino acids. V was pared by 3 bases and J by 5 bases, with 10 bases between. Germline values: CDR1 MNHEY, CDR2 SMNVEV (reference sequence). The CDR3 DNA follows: TGTGCCAGCAGTTTGAGAAGGGTTGAGACCCAGTACTTC. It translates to CASSLRRVETQYF.

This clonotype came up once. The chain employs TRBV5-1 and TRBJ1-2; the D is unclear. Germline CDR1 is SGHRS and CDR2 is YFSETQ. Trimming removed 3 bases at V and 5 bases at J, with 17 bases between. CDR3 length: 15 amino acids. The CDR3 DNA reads TGCGCCAGCAGCTATGAGGGCAGTTTCGGTTATGGCTACACCTTC. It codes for CASSYEGSFGYGYTF.

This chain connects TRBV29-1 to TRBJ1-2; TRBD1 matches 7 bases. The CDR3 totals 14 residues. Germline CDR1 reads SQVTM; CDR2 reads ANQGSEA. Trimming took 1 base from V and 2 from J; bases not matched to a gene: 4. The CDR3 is CSVEGGTENYGYTF. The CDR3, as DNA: TGCAGCGTTGAAGGAGGGACAGAGAACTATGGCTACACCTTC. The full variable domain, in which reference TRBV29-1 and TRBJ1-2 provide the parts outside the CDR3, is SAVISQKPSRDICQRGTSLTIQCQVDSQVTMMFWYRQQPGQSLTLIATANQGSEATYESGFVIDKFPISRPNLTFSTLTVSNMSPEDSSIYLCSVEGGTENYGYTFGSGTRLTVV.

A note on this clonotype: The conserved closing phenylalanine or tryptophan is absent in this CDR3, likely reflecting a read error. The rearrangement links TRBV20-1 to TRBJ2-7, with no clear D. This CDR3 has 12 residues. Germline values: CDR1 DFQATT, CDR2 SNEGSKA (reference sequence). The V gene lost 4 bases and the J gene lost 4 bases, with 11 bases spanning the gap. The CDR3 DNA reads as TGCAGTGCTACATGGCGGAATTACGAGCAGTACTCC. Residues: CSATWRNYEQYS.

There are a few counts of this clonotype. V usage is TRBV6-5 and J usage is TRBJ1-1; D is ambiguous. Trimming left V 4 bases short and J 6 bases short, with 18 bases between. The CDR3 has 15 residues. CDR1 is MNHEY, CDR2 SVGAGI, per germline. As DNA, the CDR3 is TGTGCCAGCAGTTCCGGGCCCAGGTTCAGCGCTGAAGCTTTCTTT. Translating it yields CASSSGPRFSAEAFF.

CDR3 sequence: CASSSEWGDRAAEAFF. The CDR3 region has the DNA TGTGCCAGCAGCTCGGAATGGGGGGACAGGGCGGCTGAAGCTTTCTTT. The rearrangement joins TRBV7-9 to TRBJ1-1, with 9 bases identical to TRBD1. The trim removed 4 bases at V and 6 bases at J, leaving 12 bases unmatched. This CDR3 contains 16 residues. In germline, CDR1 is SEHNR, CDR2 FQNEAQ (reference sequence).

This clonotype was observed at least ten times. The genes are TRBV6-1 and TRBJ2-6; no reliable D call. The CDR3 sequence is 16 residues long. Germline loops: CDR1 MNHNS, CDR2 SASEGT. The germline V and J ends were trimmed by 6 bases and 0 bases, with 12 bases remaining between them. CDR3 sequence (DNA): TGTGCCAGCAGCCCCGGACGATTCTCTGGGGCCAACGTCCTGACTTTC. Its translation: CASSPGRFSGANVLTF.

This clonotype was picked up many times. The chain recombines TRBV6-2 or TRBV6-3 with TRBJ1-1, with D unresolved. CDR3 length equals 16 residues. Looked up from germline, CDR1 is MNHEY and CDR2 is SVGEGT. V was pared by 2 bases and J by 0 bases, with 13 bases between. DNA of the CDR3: TGTGCCAGCAGTTACGCGGCAGCCAGCATGAACACTGAAGCTTTCTTT. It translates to CASSYAAASMNTEAFF.

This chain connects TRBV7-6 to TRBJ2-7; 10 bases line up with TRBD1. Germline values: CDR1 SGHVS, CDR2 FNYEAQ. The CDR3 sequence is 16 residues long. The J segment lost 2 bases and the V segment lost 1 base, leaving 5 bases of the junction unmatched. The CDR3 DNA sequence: TGTGCCAGCAGCTTAGTTGCCGGACAGGGGGCCTACGAGCAGTACTTC. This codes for CASSLVAGQGAYEQYF. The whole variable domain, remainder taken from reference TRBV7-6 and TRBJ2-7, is GAGVSQSPRYKVTKRGQDVALRCDPISGHVSLYWYRQALGQGPEFLTYFNYEAQQDKSGLPNDRFSAERPEGSISTLTIQRTEQRDSAMYRCASSLVAGQGAYEQYFGPGTRLTVT.